The 22 T cell receptor beta chains given below trace back to one sample, sequenced in a study of cytomegalovirus exposure and HLA in healthy donors (dated by TCRdb to the late 2010s). The protocol used for the library was the immunoSEQ multiplex PCR assay. The multiplex PCR relied on a mix of 60 forward primers for TCR Vbeta segments and 13 reverse primers for TCR Jbeta segments. TCRdb carries this immuneACCESS record with in-frame sequences only. Its versions omit some clonotypes, under half of them owing to an unresolved V gene in the studies checked, with the rest unexplained. The sample has fewer than 200,000 clones on record, 65% to 85% of them singletons. Clones ranked in the top ten supply less than 3.5% of the sample. The specimen was PBMCs. These receptors came from a female donor in good health and CMV-seronegative.

V gene TRBV30 combines with J gene TRBJ1-3, with D unresolved. CDR1 and CDR2 (germline): GTSNPN, SVGIG (reference sequence). Deletions cut 2 bases from V and 3 bases from J, with 8 bases between. The CDR3 contains 13 residues. The CDR3 loop is CAWSSGSGNTIYF. Here the CDR3 DNA reads TGTGCCTGGAGTAGCGGGAGTGGAAACACCATATATTTT.

The V gene is TRBV5-1, the J gene TRBJ1-5, with D perhaps TRBD1 (6 bases). Trimming removed 8 bases from V and 1 base from J, with 19 bases in between. The germline gives CDR1 SGHRS, CDR2 YFSETQ. CDR3 length equals 16 residues. The DNA for the CDR3 is TGCGCCAGTAGCGCGACCCCAACAGGGAGCAATCAGCCCCAGCATTTT. It specifies CASSATPTGSNQPQHF.

The genes are TRBV14 and TRBJ2-5; D is unresolved. CDR3 length equals 13 residues. Germline CDR1 SGHDN, CDR2 FVKESK. Trimming took off 4 bases at V and 0 bases at J, with 6 bases between the two ends. The chain's CDR3 is CASSPLYQETQYF. The DNA for the CDR3 is TGTGCCAGCAGCCCACTGTACCAAGAGACCCAGTACTTC.

CDR3 sequence (DNA): TGTGCCAGCATGTCACTCACTCAAGAGACCCAGTACTTC. Protein product: CASMSLTQETQYF. J is TRBJ2-5 and V is TRBV2; D is unclear. In germline, CDR1 is SNHLY, CDR2 FYNNEI. The CDR3 is 13 amino acids. Trimming removed 7 bases at V and 2 bases at J, with 11 bases between.

This clone was found a few times. The chain links TRBV7-2 to TRBJ2-7, with D possibly TRBD1 on 7 matching bases. Germline assignment: CDR1 SGHTA and CDR2 FQGNSA. The CDR3 loop spans 14 amino acids. Between the trimmed V and J ends, which lost 1 base and 5 bases, there was a span of 12 bases. Here the CDR3 reads CASSLGGGGDEQYF. The CDR3, as DNA: TGTGCCAGCAGCTTAGGAGGGGGCGGGGACGAGCAGTACTTC.

This chain links TRBV5-5 with TRBJ1-2; the D is unclear. Germline loops: CDR1 SGHKS, CDR2 YYEKEE (reference sequence). The CDR3 extends over 15 amino acids. V was trimmed by 1 base and J by 2 bases, leaving 12 bases between them. In DNA, the CDR3 is TGTGCCAGCAGCTTGAGGCGGGGTTCGAACTATGGCTACACCTTC. The encoded protein is CASSLRRGSNYGYTF.

This clone was detected only once. The CDR3 protein is CASSAGHGPEETQYF. The DNA for the CDR3 is TGTGCCAGTAGTGCAGGACATGGACCCGAGGAGACCCAGTACTTC. The gene calls are TRBV19 and TRBJ2-5; weak D call: TRBD1 (5 bases). Trimming stripped 5 bases from V and 5 bases from J, with 18 bases between. The CDR3 contains 15 residues. Germline values: CDR1 LNHDA, CDR2 SQIVND (reference sequence).

V usage is TRBV7-6 and J usage is TRBJ2-1; D not certain. Trimming removed 5 bases from V and 9 bases from J, with 11 bases in between. This CDR3 comprises 12 residues. Germline assignment: CDR1 SGHVS and CDR2 FNYEAQ. CDR3 sequence (DNA): TGTGCCAGCAGCCCCCGGTGGAGTGAGCAGTTCTTC. Protein: CASSPRWSEQFF.

This chain connects TRBV18 to TRBJ2-2; no reliable D call. Trimming took off 0 bases at V and 5 bases at J, with 13 bases between the two ends. The CDR3 sequence is 16 residues long. Germline V gene sequence: CDR1 KGHSH, CDR2 LQKENI. The CDR3 DNA reads as TGTGCCAGCTCACCACCGCGGCACCCAGCGACCGGGGAGCTGTTTTTT. This codes for CASSPPRHPATGELFF.

The chain couples TRBV7-9 to TRBJ2-2; the D gene is possibly TRBD1 (6 bases). Germline CDR1 is SEHNR and CDR2 is FQNEAQ (reference sequence). The CDR3 runs 16 residues. Trimming took 4 bases from V and 6 from J, leaving 18 bases between them. CDR3 coding DNA: TGTGCCAGCAGCTCAGAGACAGGCCTCGTAGCCGGGGAGCTGTTTTTT. Translating it yields CASSSETGLVAGELFF.

The J gene is TRBJ2-2, the V gene TRBV6-5; 7 bases line up with TRBD1. Germline CDR1 reads MNHEY; CDR2 reads SVGAGI. The CDR3 covers 16 residues. The V and J ends lost 2 bases and 6 bases, in that order; junction bases with no gene match: 9. As DNA, the CDR3 is TGTGCCAGCAGTTACCGGGGACAGATGCCCGCCGGGGAGCTGTTTTTT. Translation: CASSYRGQMPAGELFF.

The chain links TRBV27 to TRBJ2-7; possibly TRBD2 for D (6 bases). Germline V lookup: CDR1 MNHEY, CDR2 SMNVEV (reference sequence). The CDR3 is 17 residues long. Trimming pared 2 bases from V and 3 bases from J, leaving 20 bases between. This chain's CDR3 is CASSLGYSSEVYYEQYF. The CDR3 DNA reads as TGTGCCAGCAGTTTAGGGTACTCTAGCGAGGTGTACTACGAGCAGTACTTC.

This chain joins TRBV5-1 and TRBJ2-3; possible D gene TRBD2, 6 bases. V was clipped by 4 bases and J by 5 bases, with 14 bases between them. Germline-derived CDR1 and CDR2 are SGHRS and YFSETQ. CDR3 size: 14 residues. CDR3 residues: CASSGGPREDTQYF. The CDR3 coding sequence is TGCGCCAGCAGCGGAGGGCCACGGGAAGATACGCAGTATTTT.

The chain is built from TRBV28 and TRBJ1-4, with TRBD1 matching over 8 bases. This CDR3 has 17 amino acids. Looked up from germline, CDR1 is MDHEN and CDR2 is SYDVKM. V lost 2 bases and J lost 3; bases outside the gene matches: 8. CDR3 loop: CASSLKTGVSANEKLFF. CDR3 coding DNA: TGTGCCAGCAGTTTAAAGACAGGGGTTTCAGCTAATGAAAAACTGTTTTTT.

This chain joins TRBV7-8 and TRBJ1-4, with 7 nucleotides matching TRBD1. The CDR3 is 14 amino acids. Germline trimming cut 0 bases from V and 8 bases from J; bases unmatched to any gene: 3. Germline CDR1 is SGHVS and CDR2 is FQNEAQ. CDR3 sequence (DNA): TGTGCCAGCAGCTTAGCCGACAGGGAGGAAAAACTGTTTTTT. Protein: CASSLADREEKLFF.

On this clone: In the same sample, other DNA sequences code for this CDR3. The chain couples TRBV9 to TRBJ2-7; 13 bases align to TRBD2. Germline loops: CDR1 SGDLS, CDR2 YYNGEE. J gave up 4 bases and V 3 bases, and 1 base lay outside the gene matches. The CDR3 totals 14 residues. Here the CDR3 reads CASSGTSGSYEQYF. In nucleotides, the CDR3 is TGTGCCAGCAGCGGGACTAGCGGGAGTTACGAGCAGTACTTC.

The chain is built from TRBV9 and TRBJ2-7; maybe TRBD1 (6 bases). Per the germline V gene, CDR1 is SGDLS and CDR2 is YYNGEE. CDR3 size: 13 residues. The V end lost 3 bases, the J end lost 5 bases, and 12 bases lay between the germline ends. The CDR3 coding sequence is TGTGCCAGCAGCGAAACAGGGATCGACGAGCAGTACTTC. Translation gives CASSETGIDEQYF.

The chain employs TRBV11-2 and TRBJ1-1; D is unclear. CDR3 length: 13 amino acids. Trimming took off 7 bases at V and 11 bases at J, with 20 bases between the two ends. Germline V gene data show CDR1 as SGHAT and CDR2 as FQNNGV. The chain's CDR3 is CASTSSRALQAFF. Here the CDR3 DNA reads TGTGCCAGCACATCCTCGAGGGCACTTCAGGCTTTCTTT.

This clone has only a few counts. The chain couples TRBV7-9 to TRBJ2-5; 8 positions match TRBD2. The V segment lost 8 bases and the J segment 1 base; nucleotides outside the gene matches: 6. Germline CDR1 is SEHNR and CDR2 is FQNEAQ (reference sequence). The CDR3 length is 14 residues. The CDR3 DNA is TGTGCCAGCGGAGTAGCGGGGATCCAAGAGACCCAGTACTTC. Translated, it gives CASGVAGIQETQYF.

This clone was seen only once. The V gene is TRBV30, the J gene TRBJ1-5; unclear D gene. Germline V gene data show CDR1 as GTSNPN and CDR2 as SVGIG (reference sequence). Between the trimmed V and J ends, which lost 1 base and 0 bases, there was a span of 4 bases. The CDR3 spans 13 residues. Here the CDR3 DNA reads TGTGCCTGGAGTGACAGTAGCAATCAGCCCCAGCATTTT. It is translated as CAWSDSSNQPQHF.

This chain connects TRBV5-1 to TRBJ2-7; TRBD1 aligns across 9 bases. CDR3 length: 14 amino acids. Trimming took 3 bases from V and 6 from J; bases not matched to a gene: 7. Germline V lookup: CDR1 SGHRS, CDR2 YFSETQ. As DNA, the CDR3 is TGCGCCAGCAGCTGGGCAACAGGGGGCCTCGAGCAGTACTTC. It encodes CASSWATGGLEQYF.

This clone was observed once. The J gene is TRBJ2-5, the V gene TRBV7-8, with 8 bases fitting TRBD1. CDR1 is SGHVS and CDR2 is FQNEAQ in the germline V gene. The CDR3 totals 15 residues. Losses at the gene ends were 5 bases for V and 5 bases for J; bases not matched to a gene: 10. The CDR3: CASSPRRTGGETQYF. The CDR3 region has the DNA TGTGCCAGCAGCCCGCGTAGAACAGGGGGTGAGACCCAGTACTTC. The variable domain in full, completed from reference TRBV7-8 and TRBJ2-5, reads GAGVSQSPRYKVAKRGQDVALRCDPISGHVSLFWYQQALGQGPEFLTYFQNEAQLDKSGLPSDRFFAERPEGSVSTLKIQRTQQEDSAVYLCASSPRRTGGETQYFGPGTRLLVL.